This T cell receptor beta chain was sequenced in a study of T cell responses to AZD1222 COVID-19 vaccine. Overall study findings and caveats: Most donors were white British and more were female, and clonal diversity was possibly underestimated. Repertoires were obtained only post-peak T cell response. Unmutated variant regions are reportedly targeted by nearly half of spike-specific TCRs.

Generated by immunoSEQ multiplex PCR, the TCRdb table keeps only in-frame clones and is missing some. The sample carries 150,000 to 200,000 clones, approximately 89% recorded once. CDR3 length equals 14 residues. Germline loops: CDR1 MDHEN, CDR2 SYDVKM. The V end lost 6 bases, the J end lost 3 bases, and 12 bases lay between the germline ends. Turning to this clone: Its antigen is as yet unknown.

The material was peripheral blood, obtained 28 days after the second AZD1222 dose. V usage is TRBV28 and J usage is TRBJ1-5; possibly TRBD1 for D (6 bases). The receptor was isolated from an adult who received the AZD1222 COVID-19 vaccine. DNA of the CDR3: TGTGCCAGCAGCTTTCACAGGGACAATCAGCCCCAGCATTTT. Translating it yields CASSFHRDNQPQHF. The full variable domain, in which reference TRBV28 and TRBJ1-5 provide the parts outside the CDR3, is DVKVTQSSRYLVKRTGEKVFLECVQDMDHENMFWYRQDPGLGLRLIYFSYDVKMKEKGDIPEGYSVSREKKERFSLILESASTNQTSMYLCASSFHRDNQPQHFGDGTRLSIL.